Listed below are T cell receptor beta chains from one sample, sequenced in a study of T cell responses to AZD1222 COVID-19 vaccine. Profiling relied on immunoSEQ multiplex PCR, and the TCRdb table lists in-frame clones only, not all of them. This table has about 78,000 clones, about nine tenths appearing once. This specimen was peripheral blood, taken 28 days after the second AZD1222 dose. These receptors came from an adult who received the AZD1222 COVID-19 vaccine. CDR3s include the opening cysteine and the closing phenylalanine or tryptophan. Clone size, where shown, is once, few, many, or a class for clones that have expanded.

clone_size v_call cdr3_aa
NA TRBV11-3 CASSLGQGKTYEQYF
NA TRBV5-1 CASSIWDRTNEKLFF
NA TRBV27 CASSLYGQGHSETQYF
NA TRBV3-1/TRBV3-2 CASSQGQNYGYTF
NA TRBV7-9 CASSGVYGGSNTGELFF
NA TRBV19 CASSSGQGSYPQHF
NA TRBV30 CAWSGRTDDSNQPQHF
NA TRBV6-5 CASSLGTGGSYEQYF
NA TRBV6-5 CASSSLAGGTDTQYF
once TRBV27 CASSRTGNGEAFF
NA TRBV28 CASSLGGLGNTIYF
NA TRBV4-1 CASSQGSAGGIEAFF
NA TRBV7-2 CASSLVDWNSGELFF
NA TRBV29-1 CSVEDRAGAQHF
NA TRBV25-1 CASSDSGVRSYEQYF
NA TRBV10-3 CAISGPRTVASTDTQYF
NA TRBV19 CASSMGVGGPSYNEQFF
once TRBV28 CASTDSAGGGIDEKLFF
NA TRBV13 CASSLVGRAYEQYF
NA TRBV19 CASSSDRGEQFF
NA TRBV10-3 CAISESVRTADSPLHF
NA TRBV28 CASSWTGNSPLHF
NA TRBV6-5 CASSPGWRDEKLFF
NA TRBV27 CASSLLGNTEAFF
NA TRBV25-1 CASSAGTSGRNEQYF
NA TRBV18 CASSPPTGNIEAFF
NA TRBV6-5 CASRTGLGYEQYF
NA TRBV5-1 CASSLEQVNNSPLHF
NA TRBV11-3 CASSGSAGVKETQYF
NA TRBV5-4 CASSPRGGVNEKLFF
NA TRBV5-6 CASSRNAGELFF
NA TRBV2 CASSAFPGQGTEQFF
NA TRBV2 CASSAAVSSDTIYF
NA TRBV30 CAWSGLAGLDTQYF
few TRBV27 CASSLSMTTSYNEQFF
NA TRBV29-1 CSVDGANKGGHNEQFF
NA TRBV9 CASSPQSSNEKLFF
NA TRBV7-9 CASSLSSNNEQFF
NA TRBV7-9 CASSTTAYEQYF
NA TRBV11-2 CASSPRTSGRWGGHNEQFF
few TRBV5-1 CASSLRLPREQYF
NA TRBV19 CASSPGGSAYEQYF